The 32 T cell receptor beta chains given below trace back to one sample, sequenced in a study of graft-versus-host responses after intestinal transplantation. Clones were read by immunoSEQ multiplex PCR, and TCRdb kept only the in-frame ones, dropping some. The data show around 39,000 clones, approximately 95% seen once. The sample in question was PBMCs, obtained 734 days after intestinal transplantation. These receptors all come from a human patient who received an intestinal transplant, so some T cells may come from the graft donor.

This clone has just one count. V usage is TRBV11-3 and J usage is TRBJ2-3; 7 bases are shared with TRBD2. This CDR3 comprises 15 residues. Trimming cost V 5 bases and J 4 bases; bases outside gene matches: 9. Germline V gene sequence: CDR1 SGHNT, CDR2 YENEEA. This chain's CDR3 is CASSPRGSGPDTQYF. Here the CDR3 DNA reads TGTGCCAGCAGCCCCCGGGGTAGCGGGCCAGATACGCAGTATTTT.

This chain links TRBV6-5 with TRBJ1-6, with 10 bases matching TRBD1. This CDR3 is 14 amino acids long. V lost 6 bases to trimming and J lost 12 bases; unmatched junction nucleotides: 8. CDR1 is MNHEY and CDR2 is SVGAGI in the germline V gene. This CDR3 is CASRPGTGVLPLHF. In DNA, the CDR3 is TGTGCCAGCAGACCCGGGACAGGGGTTTTACCCCTCCACTTT.

The chain couples TRBV4-1 to TRBJ1-2; D is uncertain. Germline CDR1 is MGHRA and CDR2 is YSYEKL. Trimming stripped 2 bases from V and 4 bases from J, with 17 bases between. This CDR3 spans 16 amino acids. The CDR3 DNA sequence: TGCGCCAGCAGCCAAAACCCGGCACGAAGCTCCTATGGCTACACCTTC. Translating gives CASSQNPARSSYGYTF.

The V gene is TRBV2, the J gene TRBJ2-7; D possibly corresponds to TRBD2 (5 bases). CDR3 length equals 14 residues. V was shortened by 8 bases and J by 5 bases, with 19 bases between the two germline ends. In germline, CDR1 is SNHLY, CDR2 FYNNEI. The chain's CDR3 is CASSYSGRENEQYF. The DNA for the CDR3 is TGTGCCAGCTCCTATAGTGGGAGAGAAAACGAGCAGTACTTC.

V and J are TRBV5-6 and TRBJ1-1; D is possibly TRBD1 (6 bases). Germline V CDR1 and CDR2: SGHDT, YYEEEE. CDR3 length: 16 residues. V dropped 2 bases and J dropped 5 bases, with 19 bases sitting between them. CDR3 region: CASSFLDRRAGTEAFF. Written as DNA, the CDR3 is TGTGCCAGCAGCTTTTTAGACAGGCGAGCTGGAACTGAAGCTTTCTTT.

The rearrangement links TRBV28 to TRBJ2-3, with 10 bases identical to TRBD2. The CDR3 totals 15 residues. CDR1 is MDHEN, CDR2 SYDVKM, per germline. The ends lost 2 bases at V and 6 bases at J; junction bases unmatched: 5. CDR3: CASSLLAGVGDTQYF. The CDR3 DNA is TGTGCCAGCAGTTTACTAGCGGGAGTTGGGGATACGCAGTATTTT.

This clone is a singleton in its sample. The chain uses TRBV19 and TRBJ2-3; D not resolved. Per germline, CDR1 LNHDA and CDR2 SQIVND (reference sequence). This CDR3 comprises 16 residues. Trimming stripped 6 bases from V and 5 bases from J, with 21 bases between. In DNA, the CDR3 is TGTGCCAGTAGCCCCAATGCGCAGCCGATCGGAGATACGCAGTATTTT. As protein: CASSPNAQPIGDTQYF.

This clone has a single count. The V call is TRBV9, the J call TRBJ1-2; 8 positions agree with TRBD1. Germline trimming cut 1 base from V and 8 bases from J; bases unmatched to any gene: 4. This CDR3 is built from 13 residues. Per the germline V gene, CDR1 is SGDLS and CDR2 is YYNGEE. CDR3 loop: CASSVTGGGGYTF. Written as DNA, the CDR3 is TGTGCCAGCAGCGTAACAGGGGGAGGGGGCTACACCTTC.

This rearrangement joins TRBV7-3 to TRBJ1-6; 8 bases agree with TRBD1. The V segment lost 5 bases and the J segment 5 bases; nucleotides outside the gene matches: 8. Germline V gene data show CDR1 as SGHTA and CDR2 as FQGTGA. The CDR3 spans 16 residues. The CDR3 loop reads CASSQTGQGHNSPLHF. Written as DNA, the CDR3 is TGTGCCAGCAGCCAAACTGGACAGGGCCATAATTCACCCCTCCACTTT.

The chain couples TRBV5-1 to TRBJ2-2; the D is unclear. This CDR3 comprises 19 residues. Trimming took off 1 base at V and 6 bases at J, with 25 bases between the two ends. Germline V gene sequence: CDR1 SGHRS, CDR2 YFSETQ. The CDR3 loop is CASSLLSSGSRTKAGELFF. As DNA, the CDR3 is TGCGCCAGCAGCTTGCTGTCATCGGGCAGCCGAACTAAAGCCGGGGAGCTGTTTTTT.

V is TRBV7-2 and J is TRBJ2-5; D is undetermined. The germline V gene has CDR1 SGHTA and CDR2 FQGNSA. The CDR3 consists of 11 residues. Trimming removed 5 bases from V and 5 bases from J, with 6 bases in between. The CDR3 region is CASSGRETQYF. The CDR3 nucleotides are TGTGCCAGCAGCGGCAGGGAGACCCAGTACTTC.

V gene TRBV19 combines with J gene TRBJ2-5, with 9 positions matching TRBD2. Germline loops: CDR1 LNHDA, CDR2 SQIVND (reference sequence). CDR3 size: 15 residues. V gave up 0 bases and J gave up 3 bases; unmatched junction bases: 2. Written as DNA, the CDR3 is TGTGCCAGTAGTATAGATGGCGGGGGGGAAGAGACCCAGTACTTC. Its protein is CASSIDGGGEETQYF.

The CDR3 spells CASSLRRGNSYEQYF. DNA for the CDR3: TGTGCCAGCAGCTTAAGGAGGGGGAACTCCTACGAGCAGTACTTC. The chain combines TRBV11-1 with TRBJ2-7, with D tentatively TRBD1 or TRBD2 (6 bases each). This CDR3 is 15 amino acids long. V was shortened by 2 bases and J by 0 bases, with 11 bases between the two germline ends. Germline V lookup: CDR1 SGHAT, CDR2 FQDESV (reference sequence).

This chain connects TRBV5-4 to TRBJ1-1; no reliable D call. There are 13 residues in the CDR3. Germline loops: CDR1 SGHNT, CDR2 YYREEE (reference sequence). V dropped 0 bases and J dropped 7 bases, with 10 bases sitting between them. The CDR3 protein is CASSLDARGEAFF. CDR3 coding DNA: TGTGCCAGCAGCTTGGATGCCCGCGGTGAAGCTTTCTTT.

V usage is TRBV29-1 and J usage is TRBJ2-7, with a weak D call TRBD1 (6 bases). V dropped 4 bases and J dropped 5 bases, with 12 bases sitting between them. The CDR3 is 12 residues long. Germline loops: CDR1 SQVTM, CDR2 ANQGSEA. The CDR3 here is CSVGVDRDEQYF. As DNA, the CDR3 is TGCAGCGTTGGGGTGGACAGAGACGAGCAGTACTTC.

The chain uses TRBV19 and TRBJ2-5; D may be TRBD1 (5 bases). V was trimmed by 5 bases and J by 2 bases, leaving 12 bases between them. The CDR3 has 14 amino acids. Germline CDR1 LNHDA, CDR2 SQIVND (reference sequence). The CDR3 coding sequence is TGTGCCAGTAGTCCCTCGACAGCTCAAGAGACCCAGTACTTC. As protein: CASSPSTAQETQYF.

This chain connects TRBV29-1 to TRBJ1-4; 9 bases match TRBD1. The germline gives CDR1 SQVTM, CDR2 ANQGSEA. Trimming removed 7 bases from V and 6 bases from J; junction bases left unmatched: 9. The CDR3 extends over 14 amino acids. The CDR3 coding sequence is TGCAGCGCCTCTGCCGGGACAGGGTATGAAAAACTGTTTTTT. Its translation: CSASAGTGYEKLFF.

The rearrangement uses TRBV9 and TRBJ1-6; TRBD1 is a possible D gene (5 bases). Deletions cut 3 bases from V and 14 bases from J, with 21 bases between. Germline V lookup: CDR1 SGDLS, CDR2 YYNGEE. The CDR3 has 15 amino acids. As DNA, the CDR3 is TGTGCCAGCAGCGGCACGGGGTCGGGGGTAGTAACCCTCCACTTT. This sequence encodes CASSGTGSGVVTLHF.

This clone is a singleton in its sample. The chain joins TRBV9 to TRBJ2-1, with D perhaps matching TRBD1 (6 bases). The CDR3 runs 17 residues. In germline, CDR1 is SGDLS, CDR2 YYNGEE. V lost 4 bases and J lost 4, with 21 bases in between. The chain's CDR3 is CASSRQGFGQPYNEQFF. CDR3 nucleotide sequence: TGTGCCAGCAGCCGGCAGGGGTTTGGACAGCCATACAATGAGCAGTTCTTC.

This clone was seen once. This chain uses TRBV27 with TRBJ2-7; perhaps TRBD1 as D (6 bases). The CDR3 sequence is 12 residues long. Germline CDR1 is MNHEY and CDR2 is SMNVEV (reference sequence). The chain's CDR3 is CGAGQGTYEQYF. The CDR3 DNA reads as TGTGGTGCCGGGCAGGGGACCTACGAGCAGTACTTC.

V and J are TRBV5-5 and TRBJ2-5, with D possibly TRBD1 on 5 matching bases. Germline V CDR1 and CDR2: SGHKS, YYEKEE (reference sequence). The CDR3 is made up of 15 amino acids. The V end was cut by 3 bases, the J end by 3 bases, with 15 bases between. The CDR3 coding sequence is TGTGCCAGCAGCTCCCCCCCCCGACAGAAAGAGACCCAGTACTTC. Its protein product is CASSSPPRQKETQYF.

This clone was detected only once. The chain carries TRBV6-5 and TRBJ2-5; possibly TRBD1 or TRBD2 for D (6 bases each). Trimming pared 2 bases from V and 4 bases from J, leaving 14 bases between. The germline CDR1 and CDR2 sequences are MNHEY and SVGAGI. The CDR3 is 15 amino acids. In DNA, the CDR3 is TGTGCCAGCAGTTACGTCCGGGGGCTGAGAGAGACCCAGTACTTC. This translates into CASSYVRGLRETQYF.

In this sample, this clone turned up a few times. V usage is TRBV29-1 and J usage is TRBJ2-5, with D tentatively TRBD1 or TRBD2 (6 bases each). Between the trimmed V and J ends, which lost 4 bases and 4 bases, there was a span of 13 bases. The CDR3 runs 13 residues. Germline V CDR1 and CDR2: SQVTM, ANQGSEA. CDR3: CSVGLGGLETQYF. In nucleotides, the CDR3 is TGCAGCGTTGGCCTTGGGGGGCTAGAGACCCAGTACTTC.

V usage is TRBV7-9 and J usage is TRBJ2-7; 14 bases match TRBD2. The CDR3 covers 17 residues. J was trimmed by 2 bases and V by 5 bases; bases with no gene match: 8. Germline V gives CDR1 SEHNR, CDR2 FQNEAQ (reference sequence). The chain's CDR3 is CASSPGTSGGAAYEQYF. The CDR3 DNA reads as TGTGCCAGCAGCCCAGGGACTAGCGGGGGAGCCGCCTACGAGCAGTACTTC.

This CDR3 reads CASSVDTSKNIQYF. CDR3 DNA sequence: TGTGCCAGCAGTGTCGACACTAGCAAAAACATTCAGTACTTC. The rearrangement links TRBV2 to TRBJ2-4; D might be TRBD2 (5 bases). The germline V gene encodes CDR1 SNHLY and CDR2 FYNNEI. V shed 4 bases and J shed 3 bases, with 10 bases lying between them. The CDR3 contains 14 residues.

The CDR3 DNA follows: TGTGCCAGTAGTATAATCCTGGACAGGGGATCACCCCTCCACTTT. Its protein product is CASSIILDRGSPLHF. The chain links TRBV19 to TRBJ1-6, with 9 positions matching TRBD1. The CDR3 spans 15 residues. V lost 2 bases and J lost 10; bases outside the gene matches: 6. Germline lookup yields CDR1 LNHDA and CDR2 SQIVND (reference sequence).

This chain connects TRBV5-4 to TRBJ1-2; D is unclear. There are 14 residues in the CDR3. Germline CDR1 is SGHNT and CDR2 is YYREEE (reference sequence). The V end lost 0 bases, the J end lost 3 bases, and 9 bases lay between the germline ends. The DNA for the CDR3 is TGTGCCAGCAGCTTGGATACTCCCTACTATGGCTACACCTTC. Its protein product is CASSLDTPYYGYTF.

The CDR3 protein is CASSQGQPGPTFSYEQYF. CDR3 bases: TGTGCCAGCAGCCAAGGACAACCGGGACCGACCTTCTCCTACGAGCAGTACTTC. V usage is TRBV14 and J usage is TRBJ2-7; the D gene could be TRBD1 or TRBD2 (5 bases each). Germline V gene sequence: CDR1 SGHDN, CDR2 FVKESK. The CDR3 totals 18 residues. With 1 base removed from V and 0 bases from J, the gap between germline ends came to 19 bases. The full variable domain, its missing parts supplied by reference TRBV14 and TRBJ2-7, is EAGVTQFPSHSVIEKGQTVTLRCDPISGHDNLYWYRRVMGKEIKFLLHFVKESKQDESGMPNNRFLAERTGGTYSTLKVQPAELEDSGVYFCASSQGQPGPTFSYEQYFGPGTRLTVT.

V usage is TRBV11-3 and J usage is TRBJ2-7; D possibly corresponds to TRBD1 (6 bases). CDR1 is SGHNT and CDR2 is YENEEA in the germline V gene. The CDR3 consists of 14 residues. With 5 bases removed from V and 0 bases from J, the gap between germline ends came to 11 bases. DNA of the CDR3: TGTGCCAGCAGCCGGACAGAAACCTCCTACGAGCAGTACTTC. Translated: CASSRTETSYEQYF. Filled out from reference TRBV11-3 and TRBJ2-7, the complete variable domain reads EAGVVQSPRYKIIEKKQPVAFWCNPISGHNTLYWYLQNLGQGPELLIRYENEEAVDDSQLPKDRFSAERLKGVDSTLKIQPAELGDSAVYLCASSRTETSYEQYFGPGTRLTVT.

The chain uses TRBV5-6 and TRBJ1-2; 7 bases agree with TRBD1. This CDR3 comprises 16 residues. V lost 3 bases to trimming and J lost 0 bases; unmatched junction nucleotides: 8. Germline CDR1 SGHDT, CDR2 YYEEEE. CDR3 in DNA: TGTGCCAGCAGCTCATTCCGGGACAGAGCTAACTATGGCTACACCTTC. Its protein is CASSSFRDRANYGYTF.

The V call is TRBV7-6, the J call TRBJ2-5; no clear D. The CDR3 consists of 11 residues. Germline lookup yields CDR1 SGHVS and CDR2 FNYEAQ. V was trimmed by 4 bases and J by 7 bases, leaving 7 bases between them. Written as DNA, the CDR3 is TGTGCCAGCAGCTCGGTGGGGACCCAGTACTTC. It translates to CASSSVGTQYF.

This chain connects TRBV19 to TRBJ2-7; D is possibly TRBD1 or TRBD2 (6 bases each). The CDR3 contains 16 residues. Germline CDR1 LNHDA, CDR2 SQIVND (reference sequence). V shed 7 bases and J shed 0 bases, with 19 bases lying between them. The CDR3 coding sequence is TGTGCCAGTAACAACCGGGGCGGGACAAGCTCCTACGAGCAGTACTTC. Translating gives CASNNRGGTSSYEQYF. Looking up the rest from reference TRBV19 and TRBJ2-7 gives the full variable domain: DGGITQSPKYLFRKEGQNVTLSCEQNLNHDAMYWYRQDPGQGLRLIYYSQIVNDFQKGDIAEGYSVSREKKESFPLTVTSAQKNPTAFYLCASNNRGGTSSYEQYFGPGTRLTVT.